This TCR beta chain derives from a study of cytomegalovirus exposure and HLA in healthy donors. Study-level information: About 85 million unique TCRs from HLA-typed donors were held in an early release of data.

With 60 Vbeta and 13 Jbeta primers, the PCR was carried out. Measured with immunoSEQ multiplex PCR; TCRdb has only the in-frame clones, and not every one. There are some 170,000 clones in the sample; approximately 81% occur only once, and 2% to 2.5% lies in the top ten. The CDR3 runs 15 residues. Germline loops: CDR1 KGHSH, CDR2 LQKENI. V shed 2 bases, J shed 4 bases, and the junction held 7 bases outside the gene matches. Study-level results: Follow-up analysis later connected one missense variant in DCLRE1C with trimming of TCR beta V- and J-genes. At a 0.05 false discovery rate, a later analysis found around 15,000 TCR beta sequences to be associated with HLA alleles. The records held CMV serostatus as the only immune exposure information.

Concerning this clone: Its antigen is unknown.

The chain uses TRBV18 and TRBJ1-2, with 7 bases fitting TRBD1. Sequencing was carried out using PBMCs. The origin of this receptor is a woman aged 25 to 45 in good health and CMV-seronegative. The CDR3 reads CASSPATGQSYGYTF. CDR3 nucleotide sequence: TGTGCCAGCTCACCAGCTACGGGACAGAGCTATGGCTACACCTTC.